The 15 T cell receptor beta chains below were found in one sample sequenced in a study of molecular identifiers for immune sequencing clone quantification (dated by TCRdb to the late 2010s). The protocol used for the library was PCR. Instrument on record: Illumina HiSeq 4000. TCRdb reprocessing: public reads trimmed at Q25 with fastp, clones called with MiXCR, in-frame beta chains kept. All rows with the same CDR3 protein become a single entry with the most common DNA and genes. This sample comprises 490,000 or so distinct CDR3 sequences, about a fifth of them detected only once. The ten largest clones represent 0.7% to 0.95% of the sample. Material for sequencing was naive CD8+ T cells from blood, with Jurkat cell RNA spiked in. Per the publication, the cell subset or site label means: FACS-sorted CD8+CD4-CCR7+CD45RA+ naive T cells. Receptor source: a human donor in good health. Some libraries in this study had Jurkat cell RNA spiked in.

Comments on this clonotype: Germline and junction disagree at one end, which may indicate a read error. The genes are TRBV12-3 or TRBV12-4 and TRBJ2-5, with D uncertain. This CDR3 spans 13 amino acids. The CDR3 DNA sequence: TGTGCCAGCAGTCCCCTCCGAGAAGAGGCCCAGTACTTC. Its translation: CASSPLREEAQYF.

In its sample, this clonotype was seen many times. The V call is TRBV6-5, the J call TRBJ2-3; 9 nucleotides match TRBD2. This CDR3 has 16 residues. Germline V CDR1 and CDR2: MNHEY, SVGAGI. J was trimmed by 4 bases and V by 5 bases; bases with no gene match: 10. The CDR3 protein is CASSTLAGAPPDTQYF. The CDR3 DNA is TGTGCCAGCAGTACCTTAGCGGGAGCCCCGCCAGATACGCAGTATTTT.

The chain joins TRBV5-1 to TRBJ1-1; D is unclear. The V end was cut by 2 bases, the J end by 3 bases, with 8 bases between. Germline-derived CDR1 and CDR2 are SGHRS and YFSETQ. The CDR3 loop spans 13 amino acids. Here the CDR3 reads CASSLSQYTEAFF. The CDR3 bases are TGCGCCAGCAGCTTATCTCAGTACACTGAAGCTTTCTTT.

The rearrangement joins TRBV7-9 to TRBJ1-2; no definite D call. In germline, CDR1 is SEHNR, CDR2 FQNEAQ (reference sequence). Trimming shortened V by 5 bases and J by 7 bases, and 26 bases separated the two germline ends. The CDR3 is made up of 17 amino acids. The CDR3 is CASSPPSSYLGLSGYTF. The DNA for the CDR3 is TGTGCCAGCAGCCCTCCCTCCTCATATTTGGGGTTGTCTGGCTACACCTTC.

V usage is TRBV19 and J usage is TRBJ1-5; D not resolved. V lost 5 bases and J 5 bases, leaving 16 bases between the germline ends. The CDR3 length is 15 residues. CDR1 is LNHDA, CDR2 SQIVND, per germline (reference sequence). As DNA, the CDR3 is TGTGCCAGTAGTCCCCGGGGTCAGTCCTATCAGCCCCAGCATTTT. It codes for CASSPRGQSYQPQHF. Together with reference TRBV19 and TRBJ1-5, the CDR3 gives the full variable domain: DGGITQSPKYLFRKEGQNVTLSCEQNLNHDAMYWYRQDPGQGLRLIYYSQIVNDFQKGDIAEGYSVSREKKESFPLTVTSAQKNPTAFYLCASSPRGQSYQPQHFGDGTRLSIL.

This rearrangement joins TRBV6-2 or TRBV6-3 to TRBJ2-2; 9 bases match TRBD1. V lost 4 bases and J lost 5; bases outside the gene matches: 8. Germline lookup yields CDR1 MNHEY and CDR2 SVGEGT. CDR3 length: 16 residues. The CDR3 coding sequence is TGTGCCAGCAGTTCTCCCGGACAGGGGTTGACCGGGGAGCTGTTTTTT. This gives the protein CASSSPGQGLTGELFF.

This clonotype was picked up a small number of times. The chain employs TRBV29-1 and TRBJ2-1; D is unresolved. CDR3 length: 11 amino acids. CDR1 is SQVTM and CDR2 is ANQGSEA in the germline V gene. In DNA, the CDR3 is TGCACGAGTGGGGATTACAATGAGCAGTTCTTC. This gives the protein CTSGDYNEQFF.

About this clonotype: A read error may be the cause here, since a much bigger clone is one base away. In this CDR3 the conserved last residue, phenylalanine or tryptophan, is missing, so a read error is likely. The CDR3, as DNA: TGTGCCAGCAGTTCGACTAGCAGGAGCACAGATACGCAGTATCTT. Translation: CASSSTSRSTDTQYL. The J gene is TRBJ2-3, the V gene TRBV28, with 7 bases fitting TRBD2. Looked up from germline, CDR1 is MDHEN and CDR2 is SYDVKM. With 4 bases clipped from V and 0 bases from J, the junction kept 4 bases outside the gene matches. The CDR3 runs to 15 residues.

This clonotype was counted at least ten times. The V gene is TRBV24-1, the J gene TRBJ1-1; D is uncertain. CDR1 KGHDR and CDR2 SFDVKD come from the germline V gene. V lost 7 bases and J 1 base, leaving 12 bases between the germline ends. This CDR3 is 14 amino acids long. CDR3: CATRGSWENTEAFF. CDR3 nucleotides: TGTGCCACCAGGGGATCTTGGGAGAACACTGAAGCTTTCTTT.

Remarks on this clonotype: This may be a read error: a much more frequent sequence differs by one nucleotide. The chain is built from TRBV12-3 or TRBV12-4 and TRBJ2-7; 8 bases are shared with TRBD2. This CDR3 has 12 residues. In nucleotides, the CDR3 is TGTGCCAGCAGCAACGGGGGGGCCGAGCAGTGCTTC. It specifies CASSNGGAEQCF.

This clonotype was picked up many times. V usage is TRBV19 and J usage is TRBJ2-7; TRBD1 is a possible D gene (8 bases). The CDR3 runs to 13 residues. The V gene lost 9 bases and the J gene lost 4 bases, with 16 bases spanning the gap. Germline CDR1 LNHDA, CDR2 SQIVND (reference sequence). CDR3 nucleotide sequence: TGTGCCAGCAGCGGGACAGGTCCTTACGAGCAGTACTTC. Translated: CASSGTGPYEQYF.

There are a few counts of this clonotype. DNA for the CDR3: TGTGCCAGCAGTTACTTCGGCAGGAACACTGAAGCTTTCTTT. Its protein is CASSYFGRNTEAFF. This chain uses TRBV6-2 or TRBV6-3 with TRBJ1-1; no definite D call. The CDR3 runs 14 residues. Germline loops: CDR1 MNHEY, CDR2 SVGEGT. Trimming took off 1 base at V and 1 base at J, with 7 bases between the two ends.

This clonotype was found many times. The J gene is TRBJ1-3, the V gene TRBV7-9; no reliable D call. The CDR3 is 15 amino acids. V lost 1 base and J 0 bases, leaving 7 bases between the germline ends. Germline V gene sequence: CDR1 SEHNR, CDR2 FQNEAQ (reference sequence). CDR3 DNA: TGTGCCAGCAGCTTAGTATCCAACTCTGGAAACACCATATATTTT. Translated, it gives CASSLVSNSGNTIYF.

The count of this clonotype is one. A much larger clone differs from this one at a single base, so this may be a read error. This chain connects TRBV5-6 to TRBJ1-4; D remains unclear. Germline loops: CDR1 SGHDT, CDR2 YYEEEE. The CDR3 runs 16 residues. Trimming left V 4 bases short and J 0 bases short, with 13 bases between. CDR3 nucleotides: TGTGCCAGCAGCGAGGGCAGGTTTGCAACTAATGAAAAACTGTTTTTT. This gives the protein CASSEGRFATNEKLFF. The full variable domain, its missing parts supplied by reference TRBV5-6 and TRBJ1-4, is DAGVTQSPTHLIKTRGQQVTLRCSPKSGHDTVSWYQQALGQGPQFIFQYYEEEERQRGNFPDRFSGHQFPNYSSELNVNALLLGDSALYLCASSEGRFATNEKLFFGSGTQLSVL.

This clonotype was seen a single time. V and J are TRBV5-4 and TRBJ2-1; D gene uncertain. CDR3 length equals 14 residues. CDR1 is SGHNT, CDR2 YYREEE, per germline (reference sequence). V was cut by 2 bases and J by 6 bases, with 12 bases left in between. CDR3 protein: CASSFSDRGNEQFF. The CDR3 DNA is TGTGCCAGCAGCTTCAGCGACCGCGGCAATGAGCAGTTCTTC.